This T cell receptor (beta chain) came from a study of cytomegalovirus exposure and HLA in healthy donors. Study outcomes and limitations: The authors later linked a missense DCLRE1C variant to TCR beta V- and J-gene trimming.

Regarding this clone: The antigen is not known.

Primers for the PCR totalled 60 Vbeta and 13 Jbeta. Generated by immunoSEQ multiplex PCR, the TCRdb table keeps only in-frame clones and is missing some. There are 130,000 to 150,000 clones in the sample; approximately 80% occur only once, and about 5.6% lies in the top ten. The sample was PBMCs. The source of this sequence is a man between 25 and 39 years old in good health and CMV-seropositive.

The CDR3 protein is CAWSSGGAVVADTQYF. In DNA form, the CDR3 reads TGTGCCTGGTCTAGCGGGGGGGCCGTGGTCGCAGATACGCAGTATTTT. The J gene is TRBJ2-3, the V gene TRBV30; TRBD2 aligns across 12 bases. CDR1 and CDR2 from the germline V gene are GTSNPN and SVGIG (reference sequence). Trimming took 5 bases from V and 4 from J; bases not matched to a gene: 10. The CDR3 extends over 16 amino acids.